This T cell receptor (beta chain) was captured by sequencing in a study of T cells in Graves' hyperthyroidism and ophthalmopathy. What was amplified from RNA transcripts were TCR beta CDR3 regions. The primer set for the first-round RT-PCR of the TCR CDR3 was HTBI. TCRdb re-analysed the multiplex PCR reads in MiXCR, keeping a single row per CDR3 protein. The sample yields about 250,000 distinct CDR3 sequences, approximately 23% seen once. V was clipped by 3 bases and J by 2 bases; unmatched bases: 5. Germline V gene sequence: CDR1 SNHLY, CDR2 FYNNEI. This CDR3 spans 15 amino acids. This clonotype was seen repeatedly, ten times or more. Individuals with ophthalmopathy presented a Clinical Activity Score of at least 3, a NOSPECS grade of at least 4 and a duration under 3 months. Criteria for exclusion of patients were uncontrolled infection, other autoimmune disease, pregnancy or lactation.

The source is a woman between 40 and 55 years old with Graves' ophthalmopathy. The chain joins TRBV2 to TRBJ2-5; 8 nucleotides line up with TRBD2. Sequencing was carried out using blood. This CDR3 is CASSEVRGRQETQYF. In DNA form, the CDR3 reads TGTGCCAGCAGTGAGGTGCGCGGGAGGCAAGAGACCCAGTACTTC. The full variable domain, in which reference TRBV2 and TRBJ2-5 provide the parts outside the CDR3, is EPEVTQTPSHQVTQMGQEVILRCVPISNHLYFYWYRQILGQKVEFLVSFYNNEISEKSEIFDDQFSVERPDGSNFTLKIRSTKLEDSAMYFCASSEVRGRQETQYFGPGTRLLVL.